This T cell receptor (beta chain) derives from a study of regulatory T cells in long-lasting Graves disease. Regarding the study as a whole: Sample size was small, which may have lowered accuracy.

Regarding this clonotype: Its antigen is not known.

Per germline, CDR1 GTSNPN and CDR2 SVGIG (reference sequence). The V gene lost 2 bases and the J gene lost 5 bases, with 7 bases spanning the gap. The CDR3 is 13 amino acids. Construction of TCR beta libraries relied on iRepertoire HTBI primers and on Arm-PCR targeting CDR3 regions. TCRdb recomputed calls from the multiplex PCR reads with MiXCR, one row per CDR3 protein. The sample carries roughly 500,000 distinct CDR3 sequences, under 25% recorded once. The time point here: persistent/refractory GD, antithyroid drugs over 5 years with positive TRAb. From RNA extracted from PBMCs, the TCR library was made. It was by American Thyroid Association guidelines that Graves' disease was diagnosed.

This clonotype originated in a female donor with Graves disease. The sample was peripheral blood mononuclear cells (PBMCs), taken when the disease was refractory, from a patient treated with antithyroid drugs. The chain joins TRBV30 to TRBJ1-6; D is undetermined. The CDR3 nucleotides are TGTGCCTGGAGTAGCCAGGATAATTCACCCCTCCACTTT. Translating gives CAWSSQDNSPLHF.